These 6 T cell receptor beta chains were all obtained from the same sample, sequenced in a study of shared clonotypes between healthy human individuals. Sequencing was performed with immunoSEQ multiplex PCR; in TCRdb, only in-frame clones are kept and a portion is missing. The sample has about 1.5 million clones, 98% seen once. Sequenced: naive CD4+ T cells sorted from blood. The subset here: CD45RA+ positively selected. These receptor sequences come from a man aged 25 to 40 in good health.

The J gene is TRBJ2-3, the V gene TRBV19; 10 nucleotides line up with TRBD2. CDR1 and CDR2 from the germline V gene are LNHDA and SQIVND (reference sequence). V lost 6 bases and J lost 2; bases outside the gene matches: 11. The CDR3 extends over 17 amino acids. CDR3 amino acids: CASSPLSGRSPTDTQYF. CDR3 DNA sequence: TGTGCCAGTAGCCCGCTTAGCGGGAGGAGTCCCACAGATACGCAGTATTTT. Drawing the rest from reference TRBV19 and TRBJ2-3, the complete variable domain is DGGITQSPKYLFRKEGQNVTLSCEQNLNHDAMYWYRQDPGQGLRLIYYSQIVNDFQKGDIAEGYSVSREKKESFPLTVTSAQKNPTAFYLCASSPLSGRSPTDTQYFGPGTRLTVL.

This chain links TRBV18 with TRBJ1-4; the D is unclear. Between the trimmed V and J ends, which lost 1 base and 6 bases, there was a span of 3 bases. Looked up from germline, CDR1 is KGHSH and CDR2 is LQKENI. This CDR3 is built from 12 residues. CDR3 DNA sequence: TGTGCCAGCTCACCACTGGATGAAAAACTGTTTTTT. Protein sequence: CASSPLDEKLFF. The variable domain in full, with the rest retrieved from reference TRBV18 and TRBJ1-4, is NAGVMQNPRHLVRRRGQEARLRCSPMKGHSHVYWYRQLPEEGLKFMVYLQKENIIDESGMPKERFSAEFPKEGPSILRIQQVVRGDSAAYFCASSPLDEKLFFGSGTQLSVL.

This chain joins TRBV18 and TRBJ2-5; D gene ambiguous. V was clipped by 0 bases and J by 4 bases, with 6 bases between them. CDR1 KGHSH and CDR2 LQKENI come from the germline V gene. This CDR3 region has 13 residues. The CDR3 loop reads CASSPPMRETQYF. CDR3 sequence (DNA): TGTGCCAGCTCACCACCGATGAGAGAGACCCAGTACTTC.

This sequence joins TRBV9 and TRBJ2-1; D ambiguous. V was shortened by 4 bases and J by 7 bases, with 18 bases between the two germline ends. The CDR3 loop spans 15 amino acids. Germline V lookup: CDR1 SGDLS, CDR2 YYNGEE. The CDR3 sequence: CASSLTGSSRNEQFF. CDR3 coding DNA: TGTGCCAGCAGCCTGACCGGATCCTCGAGGAATGAGCAGTTCTTC.

This CDR3 reads CASGQGQGPKSSYNEQFF. The CDR3 nucleotides read TGCGCCAGCGGGCAGGGACAGGGGCCCAAAAGCTCCTACAATGAGCAGTTCTTC. The rearrangement uses TRBV23-1 and TRBJ2-1, with 10 bases fitting TRBD1. TRBV23-1 is annotated as an ORF whose role is uncertain. The CDR3 covers 18 residues. With V trimmed by 8 bases and J by 0 bases, 13 bases remained unmatched.

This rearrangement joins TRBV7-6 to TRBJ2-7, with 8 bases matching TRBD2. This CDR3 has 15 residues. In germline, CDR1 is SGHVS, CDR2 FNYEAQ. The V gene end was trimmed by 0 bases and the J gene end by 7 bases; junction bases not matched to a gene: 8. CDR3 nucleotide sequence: TGTGCCAGCAGCTTAGCTTCGGGAGGGCCGAGTGAGCAGTACTTC. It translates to CASSLASGGPSEQYF.